This TCR beta chain was observed in a study of T cell responses to AZD1222 COVID-19 vaccine. Study-wide results and limits: Clonal diversity was possibly underestimated, and white British individuals and females predominated among donors. Dominant at 160-218 and 743-854, vaccine-associated CD4 TCRs also spanned spike.

Deletions cut 1 base from V and 5 bases from J, with 12 bases between. CDR3 length equals 14 residues. From germline, CDR1 is SNHLY and CDR2 FYNNEI. Assay used: immunoSEQ multiplex PCR; TCRdb lists only in-frame clones, some missing. This sample has 100,000 to 150,000 clones, with around 94% found just once. This clone has only a few counts. The antigen is not known. This TCR was sampled from an adult in good health. V and J are TRBV2 and TRBJ2-7, with D unresolved. The specimen comprised peripheral blood, sampled on day 0 of AZD1222 vaccination. CDR3 nucleotide sequence: TGTGCCAGCAGTGAAGTTAGGATGGCGGACGAGCAGTACTTC. Translation: CASSEVRMADEQYF.